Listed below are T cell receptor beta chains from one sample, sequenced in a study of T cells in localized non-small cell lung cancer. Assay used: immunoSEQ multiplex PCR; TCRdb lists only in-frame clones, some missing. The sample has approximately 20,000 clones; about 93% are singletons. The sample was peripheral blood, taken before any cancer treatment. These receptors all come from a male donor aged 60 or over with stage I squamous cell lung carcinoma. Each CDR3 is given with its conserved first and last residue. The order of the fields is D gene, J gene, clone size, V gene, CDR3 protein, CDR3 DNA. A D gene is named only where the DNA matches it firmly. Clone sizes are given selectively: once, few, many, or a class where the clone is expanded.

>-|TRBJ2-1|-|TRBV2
CASSITAGHSYNEQFF
TGTGCCAGCAGTATTACTGCAGGGCACTCCTACAATGAGCAGTTCTTC
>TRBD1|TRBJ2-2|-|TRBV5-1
CASSSPTGGSTGELFF
TGCGCCAGCAGCTCCCCGACAGGGGGGAGCACCGGGGAGCTGTTTTTT
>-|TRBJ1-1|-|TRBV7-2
CASSPIGVTGTEAFF
TGTGCCAGCAGCCCTATAGGGGTTACGGGAACTGAAGCTTTCTTT
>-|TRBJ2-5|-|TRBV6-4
CASSDMRCPGETQYF
TGTGCCAGCAGTGACATGAGGTGCCCCGGGGAGACCCAGTACTTC
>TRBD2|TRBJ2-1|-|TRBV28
CASSLPFGASGTDEQFF
TGTGCCAGCAGTCTCCCGTTTGGGGCTAGCGGGACAGATGAGCAGTTCTTC
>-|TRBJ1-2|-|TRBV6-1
CASSEYNEDPTYGYTF
TGTGCCAGCAGTGAATATAACGAGGATCCCACCTATGGCTACACCTTC
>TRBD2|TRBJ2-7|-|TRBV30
CAWRDTSGSRSYEQYF
TGTGCCTGGAGAGATACTAGCGGGAGTCGCTCCTACGAGCAGTACTTC
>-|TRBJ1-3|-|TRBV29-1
CSVRTTPNTIYF
TGCAGCGTACGTACAACGCCGAACACCATATATTTT
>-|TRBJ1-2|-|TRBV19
CASRTVPGSDYTF
TGTGCCAGTAGGACCGTACCGGGATCGGACTACACCTTC
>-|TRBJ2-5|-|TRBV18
CASSSPISGLETQYF
TGTGCCAGCTCATCACCCATTTCGGGCCTAGAGACCCAGTACTTC
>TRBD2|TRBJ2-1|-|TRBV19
CASSIESLGLAATYNEQFF
TGTGCCAGTAGTATAGAAAGCCTCGGACTAGCCGCTACCTACAATGAGCAGTTCTTC
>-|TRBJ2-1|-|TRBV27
CASSSEGTGVGEQFF
TGTGCCAGCAGTTCCGAGGGAACGGGTGTGGGGGAGCAGTTCTTC
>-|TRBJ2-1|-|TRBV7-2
CASSLGSGFYNEQFF
TGTGCCAGCAGCTTGGGTAGCGGCTTCTACAATGAGCAGTTCTTC
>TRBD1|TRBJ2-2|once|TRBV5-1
CASSIGTVTGELFF
TGCGCCAGCAGCATCGGGACAGTCACCGGGGAGCTGTTTTTT
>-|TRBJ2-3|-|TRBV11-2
CASSLGGNTDTQYF
TGTGCCAGCAGCCTTGGGGGAAACACAGATACGCAGTATTTT
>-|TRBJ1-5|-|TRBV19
CASSILSRDQPQHF
TGTGCCAGTAGTATACTGTCCAGGGATCAGCCCCAGCATTTT
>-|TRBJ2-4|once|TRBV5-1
CARAAGGNTKNIQYF
TGCGCCAGGGCGGCAGGTGGAAACACCAAAAACATTCAGTACTTC
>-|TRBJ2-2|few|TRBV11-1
CASSSTPAGSMNTGELFF
TGTGCCAGCAGCTCGACCCCTGCGGGTTCGATGAACACCGGGGAGCTGTTTTTT
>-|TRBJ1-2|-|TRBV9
CASSVGGYYGYTF
TGTGCCAGCAGCGTAGGGGGTTACTATGGCTACACCTTC
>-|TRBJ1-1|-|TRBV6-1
CASSYIETEAFF
TGTGCCAGCAGTTATATCGAAACTGAAGCTTTCTTT
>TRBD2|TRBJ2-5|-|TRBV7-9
CASSLASGSAVQETQYF
TGTGCCAGCAGCTTAGCTAGCGGGAGTGCGGTGCAAGAGACCCAGTACTTC